This T cell receptor beta chain was identified during a study of shared T cell receptors in the human thymus. The data were produced by immunoSEQ multiplex PCR, yet TCRdb's version contains in-frame clones alone and is incomplete. This table has some 700,000 clones, roughly 90% appearing once. This CDR3 has 14 residues. The V end was cut by 5 bases, the J end by 6 bases, with 14 bases between. The germline gives CDR1 SEHNR, CDR2 FQNEAQ (reference sequence). The same data also contributed to another study, on human thymus T cells. From that second work: Donation was from healthy Finnish infants who were having corrective surgery that addressed congenital heart defects. Corrective cardiac surgery supplied the resected thymus tissue. What appeared biased in thymic and blood repertoires was the usage of V and J genes. Related reports documented highly overlapping thymic repertoires among unrelated individuals.

The sample comprised thymocytes. The chain carries TRBV7-9 and TRBJ2-1; weak D call: TRBD2 (5 bases). The TCR sequence derives from a boy under two years old with a congenital heart defect. CDR3 sequence reads: CASSPLEDFNEQFF. The CDR3 coding sequence is TGTGCCAGCAGCCCCCTTGAGGACTTCAATGAGCAGTTCTTC.